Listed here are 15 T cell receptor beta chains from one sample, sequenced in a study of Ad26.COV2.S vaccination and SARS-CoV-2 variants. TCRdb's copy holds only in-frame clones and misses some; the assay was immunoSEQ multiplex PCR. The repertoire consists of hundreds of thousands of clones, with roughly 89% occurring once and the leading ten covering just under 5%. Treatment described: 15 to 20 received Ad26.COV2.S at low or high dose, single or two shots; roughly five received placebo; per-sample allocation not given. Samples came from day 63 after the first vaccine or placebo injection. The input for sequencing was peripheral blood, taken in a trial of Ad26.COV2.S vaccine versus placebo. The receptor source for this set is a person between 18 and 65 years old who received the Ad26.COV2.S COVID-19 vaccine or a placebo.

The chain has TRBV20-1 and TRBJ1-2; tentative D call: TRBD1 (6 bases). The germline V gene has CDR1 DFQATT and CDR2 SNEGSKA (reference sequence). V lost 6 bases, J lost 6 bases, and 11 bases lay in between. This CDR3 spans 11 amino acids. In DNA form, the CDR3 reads TGCAGTGCCTTATACAGGGATGGCTACACCTTC. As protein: CSALYRDGYTF.

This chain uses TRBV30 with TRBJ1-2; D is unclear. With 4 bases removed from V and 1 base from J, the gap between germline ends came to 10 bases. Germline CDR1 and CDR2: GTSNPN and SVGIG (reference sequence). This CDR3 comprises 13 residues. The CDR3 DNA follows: TGTGCCTGGAACGCTCAGAGTAACTATGGCTACACCTTC. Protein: CAWNAQSNYGYTF.

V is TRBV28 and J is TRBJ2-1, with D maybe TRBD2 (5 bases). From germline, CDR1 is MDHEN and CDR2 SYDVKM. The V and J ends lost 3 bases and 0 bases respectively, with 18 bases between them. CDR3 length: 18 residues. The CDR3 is CASSFPTSSLSSYNEQFF. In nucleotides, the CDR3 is TGTGCCAGCAGTTTCCCCACTAGTTCCCTCAGCTCCTACAATGAGCAGTTCTTC. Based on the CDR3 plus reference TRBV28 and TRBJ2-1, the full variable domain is DVKVTQSSRYLVKRTGEKVFLECVQDMDHENMFWYRQDPGLGLRLIYFSYDVKMKEKGDIPEGYSVSREKKERFSLILESASTNQTSMYLCASSFPTSSLSSYNEQFFGPGTRLTVL.

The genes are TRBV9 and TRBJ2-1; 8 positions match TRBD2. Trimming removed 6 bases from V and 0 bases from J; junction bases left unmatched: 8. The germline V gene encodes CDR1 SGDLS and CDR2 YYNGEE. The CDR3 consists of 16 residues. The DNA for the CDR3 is TGTGCCAGCAACCCGAGCGGGAGCCCCTCCTACAATGAGCAGTTCTTC. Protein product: CASNPSGSPSYNEQFF.

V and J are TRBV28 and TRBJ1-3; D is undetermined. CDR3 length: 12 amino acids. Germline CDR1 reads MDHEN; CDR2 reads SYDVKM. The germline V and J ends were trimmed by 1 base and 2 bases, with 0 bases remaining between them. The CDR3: CASSLSGNTIYF. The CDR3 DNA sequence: TGTGCCAGCAGTTTATCTGGAAACACCATATATTTT.

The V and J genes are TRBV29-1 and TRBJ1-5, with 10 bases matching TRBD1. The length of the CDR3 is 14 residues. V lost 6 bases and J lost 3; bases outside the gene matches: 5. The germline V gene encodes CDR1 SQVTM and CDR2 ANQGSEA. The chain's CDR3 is CSVGGTGANQPQHF. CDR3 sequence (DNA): TGCAGCGTCGGGGGGACAGGGGCCAATCAGCCCCAGCATTTT.

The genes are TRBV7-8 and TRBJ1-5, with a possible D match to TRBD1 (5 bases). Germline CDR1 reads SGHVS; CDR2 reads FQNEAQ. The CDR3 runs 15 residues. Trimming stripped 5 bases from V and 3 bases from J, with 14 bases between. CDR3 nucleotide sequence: TGTGCCAGCAGCCCACAGGCGATCGCCAATCAGCCCCAGCATTTT. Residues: CASSPQAIANQPQHF.

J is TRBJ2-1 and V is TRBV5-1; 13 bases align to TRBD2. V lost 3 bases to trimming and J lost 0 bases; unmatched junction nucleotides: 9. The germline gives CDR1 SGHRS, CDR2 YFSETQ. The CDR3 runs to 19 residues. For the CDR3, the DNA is TGCGCCAGCAGCTATAGGACTAGCGGGGGCCTGAGCTCCTACAATGAGCAGTTCTTC. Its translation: CASSYRTSGGLSSYNEQFF.

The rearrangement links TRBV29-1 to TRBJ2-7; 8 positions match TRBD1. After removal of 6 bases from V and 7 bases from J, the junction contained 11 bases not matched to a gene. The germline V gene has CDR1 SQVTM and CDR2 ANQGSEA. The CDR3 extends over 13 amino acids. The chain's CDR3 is CSVRKTGVGEQYF. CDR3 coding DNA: TGCAGCGTACGAAAGACAGGGGTCGGGGAGCAGTACTTC.

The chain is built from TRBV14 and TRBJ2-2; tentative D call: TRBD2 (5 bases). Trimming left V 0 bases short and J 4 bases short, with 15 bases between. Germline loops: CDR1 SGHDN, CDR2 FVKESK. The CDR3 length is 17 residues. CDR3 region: CASSQEEAGLVTGELFF. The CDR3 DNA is TGTGCCAGCAGCCAAGAGGAGGCCGGGTTGGTCACCGGGGAGCTGTTTTTT.

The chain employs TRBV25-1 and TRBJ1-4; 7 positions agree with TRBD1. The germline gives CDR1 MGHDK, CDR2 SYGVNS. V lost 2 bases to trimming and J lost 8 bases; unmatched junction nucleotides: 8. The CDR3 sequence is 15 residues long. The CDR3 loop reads CASSEGGGGGEKLFF. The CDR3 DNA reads TGTGCCAGCAGTGAAGGCGGAGGGGGCGGCGAAAAACTGTTTTTT.

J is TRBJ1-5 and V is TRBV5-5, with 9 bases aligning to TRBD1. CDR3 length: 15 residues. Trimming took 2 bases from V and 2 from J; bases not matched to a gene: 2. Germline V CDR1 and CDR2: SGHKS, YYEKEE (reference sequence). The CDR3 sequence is CASSLTGGRNQPQHF. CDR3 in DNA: TGTGCCAGCAGCTTAACAGGGGGCCGCAATCAGCCCCAGCATTTT.

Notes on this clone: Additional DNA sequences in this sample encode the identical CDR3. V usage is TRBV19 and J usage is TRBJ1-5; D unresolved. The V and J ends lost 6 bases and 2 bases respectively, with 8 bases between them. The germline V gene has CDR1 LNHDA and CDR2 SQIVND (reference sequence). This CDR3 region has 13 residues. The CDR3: CASSDRGNQPQHF. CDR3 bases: TGTGCCAGTAGCGACCGGGGCAATCAGCCCCAGCATTTT.

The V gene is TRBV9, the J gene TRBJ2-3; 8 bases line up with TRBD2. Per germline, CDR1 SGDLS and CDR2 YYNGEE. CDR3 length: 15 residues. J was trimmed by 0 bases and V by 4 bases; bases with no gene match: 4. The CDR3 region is CASSKASGSTDTQYF. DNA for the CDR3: TGTGCCAGCAGCAAAGCTAGCGGGAGCACAGATACGCAGTATTTT.

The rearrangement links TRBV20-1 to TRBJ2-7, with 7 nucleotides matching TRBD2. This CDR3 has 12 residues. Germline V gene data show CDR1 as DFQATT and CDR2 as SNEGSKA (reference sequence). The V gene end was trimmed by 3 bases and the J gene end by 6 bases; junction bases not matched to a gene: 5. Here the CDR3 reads CSASIGGGEQYF. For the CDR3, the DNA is TGCAGTGCTAGTATTGGCGGGGGCGAGCAGTACTTC.